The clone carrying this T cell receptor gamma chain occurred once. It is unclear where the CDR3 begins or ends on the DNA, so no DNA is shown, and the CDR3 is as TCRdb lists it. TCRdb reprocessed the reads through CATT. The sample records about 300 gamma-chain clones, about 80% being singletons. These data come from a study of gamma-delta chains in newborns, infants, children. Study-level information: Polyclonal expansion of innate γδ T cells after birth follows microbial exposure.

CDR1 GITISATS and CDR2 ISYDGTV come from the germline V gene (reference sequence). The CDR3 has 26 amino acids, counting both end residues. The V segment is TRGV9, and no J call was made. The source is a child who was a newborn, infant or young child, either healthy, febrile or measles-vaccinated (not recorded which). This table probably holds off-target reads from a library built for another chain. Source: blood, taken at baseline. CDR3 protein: CACDTGGYVSSWDTRQMFFGTGIKLF.